The sequence of this TCR beta chain was determined in a study of synovial regulatory T cells in juvenile arthritis. Study as a whole: Over 5 patients were on methotrexate and three were untreated. Overall study results and limits: Synovial Teff and blood CPL repertoires partially overlapped with iaTreg TCR repertoires, which were largely patient-private. CDR3 overlap with synovial Tregs was higher for iaTregs than other blood Tregs.

Germline CDR1 LNHDA, CDR2 SQIVND (reference sequence). CDR3 size: 13 residues. No DNA sequence was recorded. Libraries were prepared by immunoSEQ multiplex PCR; TCRdb keeps only in-frame clonotypes and omits some of them. The sample totals around 1,300 clones. The synovial samples were synovial fluid, paired with peripheral blood from each active arthritis patient. Synovial Tregs were as TSDR-demethylated as blood and healthy-donor Tregs. This clone is medium-sized (0.01 to 0.1%) by frequency. Antigen: not known. The TCR sequence derives from a donor younger than 30 with juvenile idiopathic arthritis. The chain employs TRBV19 and TRBJ1-2; TCRdb's D gene call, TRBD1, goes unchecked for lack of DNA. Material for sequencing was Treg cells from the synovium. This chain's CDR3 is CAAALGQGKGYTF.